This record concerns one T cell receptor beta chain sequence. Its antigen has not been determined. The record has no base qualities; no much larger clone is one base away. The sample belongs to a study of cytomegalovirus exposure and HLA in healthy donors (dated by TCRdb to 2016 to 2017). With regard to the full study: The 666 repertoires of the first cohort and the 120 validation repertoires were produced on the same platform, according to a later analysis. The study aimed to test whether cataloging public T cell receptors could reveal signatures of past pathogen exposure. A separate validation cohort of some 130 different subjects was used in addition to the roughly 720-subject first cohort. To predict cytomegalovirus infection status, the study brought together high-throughput TCR immunosequencing, statistical association of individual TCRs with disease status, and machine learning.

Broader findings and caveats from the paper: In a later analysis, TCRs clustered in the first cohort were found to also tend to co-occur in the approximately 120 validation repertoires, with 85% to 95% of cluster scores above 0. Across donors, most TCR sequences were observed very rarely, whereas some public TCRs were present in many individuals. A few of the identified cytomegalovirus-associated TCR beta chains were confirmed in vitro to be specific for cytomegalovirus antigens. All 110 or so repertoires were used to score co-occurrence in the validation cohort in a later analysis, because that analysis had no HLA typing for the cohort. The classifier was reported to diagnose cytomegalovirus status with high specificity and sensitivity in both the original cohort and the validation cohort. The authors suggested that the approach could potentially be extended to other disease states and immunological phenotypes. A total of 150 or so TCR beta chains were listed by the study as associated with cytomegalovirus.

Library construction relied on the immunoSEQ multiplex PCR assay. The original methods were these. A statistical classification framework was built to diagnose cytomegalovirus status from the catalog of TCR beta chain sequences. TCRdb mirrors the immuneACCESS table, restricted to in-frame sequences. Some clones are absent from its copies; in checked studies, under half trace to an unresolved V gene, and the reason for the others is unknown. V, J and clone size reflect that table, while D and trimming were determined from the DNA. In this sample the table shows 110,000 or so clones, 88% of which occur a single time. The top ten constitute around 2% of the sample. The germline V and J ends show losses of 5 bases and 2 bases respectively, and no gene match explains 7 bases of the junction. The cysteine opens and the phenylalanine closes a CDR3 of 16 amino acids. Only the CDR3 DNA stays, 48 bases, in frame from base 1. CDR1 and CDR2 were assigned from the germline V gene as SGHTA and FQGNSA.

The donors were included in the validation cohort of approximately 120 subjects, a group kept apart from the approximately 690-subject first cohort. This sequence uses TRBV7-2 and TRBJ2-3, and 10 junction bases match TRBD1. This receptor was identified in a man aged 18 to 29 in good health and CMV-seronegative. Sequencing was performed on PBMCs. The nucleotides are TGTGCCAGCAGCCAGGGGACAGGGGTTTTCACAGATACGCAGTATTTT. It encodes CASSQGTGVFTDTQYF.